This note documents a single T cell receptor (beta chain) sequence. Its cognate antigen is unknown. Antigen-specific CD4+ T cells were first expanded with viral peptide pools by the ViraFEST assay and only then sequenced. CD4+ T cell isolation took place after approximately 11 days of culture. The vaccine given was either BNT162b2 or mRNA-1273, in two doses. Wells each received some 2.2 million PBMC, cultured with 10 IU/ml IL-2 and roughly 10 ug/ml peptides. Measured with immunoSEQ multiplex PCR; TCRdb has only the in-frame clones, and not every one. The sample consists of tens of thousands of clones, roughly four fifths of them appearing once. The data stem from a study of vaccination effects on CD4 cells after COVID-19. The germline V gene has CDR1 SQVTM and CDR2 ANQGSEA. Trimming removed 5 bases from V and 6 bases from J, with 12 bases in between. The CDR3 extends over 12 amino acids.

The V call is TRBV29-1, the J call TRBJ2-3; a possible D gene is TRBD2 (5 bases). The sequences come from CD4+ T cells from PBMCs cultured with HCoV-NL63 spike peptides, collected after COVID-19 vaccination. The receptor was derived from a human donor who received a COVID-19 vaccine. Some clones in this sample may be carry-over from other donors' samples. The CDR3 loop is CSVRGSLDTQYF. The CDR3 DNA sequence: TGCAGCGTTAGAGGGAGTCTGGATACGCAGTATTTT.